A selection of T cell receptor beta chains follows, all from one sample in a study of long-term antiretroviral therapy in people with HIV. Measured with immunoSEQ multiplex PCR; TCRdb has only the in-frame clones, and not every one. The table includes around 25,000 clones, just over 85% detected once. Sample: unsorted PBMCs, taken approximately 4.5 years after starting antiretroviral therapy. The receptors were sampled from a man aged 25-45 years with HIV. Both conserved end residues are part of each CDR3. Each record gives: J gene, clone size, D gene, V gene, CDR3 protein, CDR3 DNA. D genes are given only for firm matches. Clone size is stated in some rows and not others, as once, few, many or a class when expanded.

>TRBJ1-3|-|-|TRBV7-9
CASYTGSGNTIYF
TGTGCCAGCTACACAGGGTCCGGAAACACCATATATTTT
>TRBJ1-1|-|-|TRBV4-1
CASSQTMNTEAFF
TGCGCCAGCAGCCAAACTATGAACACTGAAGCTTTCTTT
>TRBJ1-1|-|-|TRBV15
CATSRDVGGMTEAFF
TGTGCCACCAGCAGAGATGTAGGGGGGATGACTGAAGCTTTCTTT
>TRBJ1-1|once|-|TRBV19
CASSIRQGLGTEAFF
TGTGCCAGTAGTATCCGGCAGGGCCTAGGCACTGAAGCTTTCTTT
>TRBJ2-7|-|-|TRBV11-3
CASSLAHSYEQYF
TGTGCCAGCAGCTTAGCCCACTCCTACGAGCAGTACTTC
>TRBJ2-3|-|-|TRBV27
CASTSTGEFVTQYF
TGTGCCAGCACCTCTACGGGAGAGTTCGTTACGCAGTATTTT
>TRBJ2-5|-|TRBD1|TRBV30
CAWSTGQGQETQYF
TGTGCCTGGAGTACTGGACAGGGACAAGAGACCCAGTACTTC
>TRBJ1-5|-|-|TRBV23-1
CASSREGQPQHF
TGCGCCAGCAGTCGCGAGGGTCAGCCCCAGCATTTT
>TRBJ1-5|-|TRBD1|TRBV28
CASSYPTGAQPQHF
TGTGCCAGCAGTTACCCGACAGGGGCCCAGCCCCAGCATTTT
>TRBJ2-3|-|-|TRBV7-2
CASSRAREDTQYF
TGTGCCAGCAGCCGCGCTAGGGAAGATACGCAGTATTTT
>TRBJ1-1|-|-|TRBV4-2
CASSQETHTEAFF
TGTGCCAGCAGCCAAGAGACGCACACTGAAGCTTTCTTT
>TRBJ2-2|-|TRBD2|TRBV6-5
CASSYISGGAGGELFF
TGTGCCAGCAGTTACATCAGCGGGGGGGCCGGCGGGGAGCTGTTTTTT
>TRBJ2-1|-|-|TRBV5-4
CASSWYRDNYNEQFF
TGTGCCAGCAGCTGGTACCGGGACAATTACAATGAGCAGTTCTTC
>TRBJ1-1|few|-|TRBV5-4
CASSLYGTEAFF
TGTGCCAGCAGCTTATATGGCACTGAAGCTTTCTTT
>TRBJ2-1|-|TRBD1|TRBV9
CASSPRQGLYNEQFF
TGTGCCAGCAGCCCTCGACAGGGCCTCTACAATGAGCAGTTCTTC
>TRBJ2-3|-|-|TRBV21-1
CASSKGLAETDTQYF
TGTGCCAGCAGCAAGGGACTAGCGGAAACAGATACGCAGTATTTT
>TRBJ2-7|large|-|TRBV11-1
CASSLGGSIATEQYF
TGTGCCAGCAGCTTAGGGGGGAGTATCGCTACCGAGCAGTACTTC
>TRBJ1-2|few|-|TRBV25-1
CASSETWLGGYTF
TGTGCCAGCAGTGAAACATGGTTAGGTGGCTACACCTTC
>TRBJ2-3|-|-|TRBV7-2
CASSFSPGPPTDTQYF
TGTGCCAGCAGCTTCTCCCCGGGACCTCCTACAGATACGCAGTATTTT
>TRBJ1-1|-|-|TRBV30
CAWGDRWSTEAFF
TGTGCCTGGGGCGACAGGTGGAGCACTGAAGCTTTCTTT
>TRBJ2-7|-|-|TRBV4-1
CASSQEISGAREQYF
TGCGCCAGCAGCCAAGAAATTTCAGGGGCACGGGAGCAGTACTTC
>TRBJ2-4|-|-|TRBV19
CASSIFPLAKNIQYF
TGTGCCAGTAGTATCTTCCCCCTAGCCAAAAACATTCAGTACTTC
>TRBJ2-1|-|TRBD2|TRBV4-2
CASSRKGGPYNEQFF
TGTGCCAGCAGCCGGAAGGGAGGGCCGTACAATGAGCAGTTCTTC
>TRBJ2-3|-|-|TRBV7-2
CASRQGGDTQYF
TGTGCCAGCAGACAGGGCGGGGATACGCAGTATTTT
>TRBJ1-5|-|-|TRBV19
CASSHGLNQPQHF
TGTGCCAGTTCTCATGGCCTTAATCAGCCCCAGCATTTT
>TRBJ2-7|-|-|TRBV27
CASRPRGGSSYEQYF
TGTGCCAGCAGGCCGAGGGGGGGGAGCTCCTACGAGCAGTACTTC
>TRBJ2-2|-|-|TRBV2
CASSVGRAGELFF
TGTGCCAGCAGTGTTGGCAGGGCCGGGGAGCTGTTTTTT
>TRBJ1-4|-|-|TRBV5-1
CASSSRDGNEKLFF
TGCGCCAGCAGCTCCCGGGACGGAAATGAAAAACTGTTTTTT
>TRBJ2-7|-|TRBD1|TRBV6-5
CASSYLITGVPYEQYF
TGTGCCAGCAGTTACCTAATAACAGGGGTTCCCTACGAGCAGTACTTC
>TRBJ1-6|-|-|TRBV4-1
CASSLLGGLGRNYNSPLHF
TGCGCCAGCAGCCTGTTGGGGGGACTAGGCAGGAACTATAATTCACCCCTCCACTTT
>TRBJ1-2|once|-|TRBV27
CASRVGDLGGYTF
TGTGCCAGCAGGGTAGGGGACTTGGGTGGGTACACCTTC
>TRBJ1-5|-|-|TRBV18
CASSPPRSNQPQHF
TGTGCCAGCTCACCACCGCGAAGCAATCAGCCCCAGCATTTT
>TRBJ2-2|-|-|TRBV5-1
CASSLGDRRELFF
TGCGCCAGCAGCTTGGGAGACAGGCGCGAGCTGTTTTTT
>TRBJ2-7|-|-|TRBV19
CASSISYNSYEQYF
TGTGCCAGTAGTATAAGTTACAACTCCTACGAGCAGTACTTC
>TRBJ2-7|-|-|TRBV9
CASSVEHLSEQYF
TGTGCCAGCAGCGTAGAACACCTCTCTGAGCAGTACTTC
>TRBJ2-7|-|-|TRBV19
CASSRSVGSYEQYF
TGTGCCAGTAGTCGCTCAGTAGGCTCCTACGAGCAGTACTTC
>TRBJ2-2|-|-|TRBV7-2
CASSTTGGAATGELFF
TGTGCCAGCAGCACAACAGGGGGGGCGGCCACCGGGGAGCTGTTTTTT
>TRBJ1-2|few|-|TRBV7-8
CASSPVEIYGYTF
TGTGCCAGCAGCCCAGTGGAGATCTATGGCTACACCTTC
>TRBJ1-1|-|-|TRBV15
CATSLEHGRVEAFF
TGTGCCACCAGCTTAGAACATGGAAGGGTCGAAGCTTTCTTT
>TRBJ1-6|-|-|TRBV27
CASSFVGGDNSPLHF
TGTGCCAGCAGTTTCGTGGGGGGAGATAATTCACCCCTCCACTTT
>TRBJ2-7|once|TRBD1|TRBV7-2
CASRWGTGGSYEQYF
TGTGCCAGCCGGTGGGGGACAGGGGGTTCCTACGAGCAGTACTTC
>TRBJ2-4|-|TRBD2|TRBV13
CASSPYGAGTNIQYF
TGTGCCAGCAGCCCCTATGGAGCGGGAACAAACATTCAGTACTTC
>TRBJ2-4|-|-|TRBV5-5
CASSFWGPDRRAKNIQYF
TGTGCCAGCAGCTTTTGGGGTCCCGACAGGCGAGCCAAAAACATTCAGTACTTC
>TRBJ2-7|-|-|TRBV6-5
CASSYTRELEQYF
TGTGCCAGCAGTTACACCCGGGAGCTCGAGCAGTACTTC
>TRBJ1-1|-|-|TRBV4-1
CASSRSRGTEAFF
TGCGCCAGCAGCCGCTCCAGAGGTACTGAAGCTTTCTTT
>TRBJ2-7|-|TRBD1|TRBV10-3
CAIRRDSYYEQYF
TGTGCCATCAGGAGGGACAGTTACTACGAGCAGTACTTC
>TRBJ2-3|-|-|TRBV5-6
CASSPRRDSTDTQYF
TGTGCCAGCAGCCCCCGAAGAGATAGCACAGATACGCAGTATTTT
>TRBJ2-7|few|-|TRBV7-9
CASSNKDEQYF
TGTGCCAGCAGCAACAAAGACGAGCAGTACTTC
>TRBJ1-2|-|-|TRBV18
CASSPIPGVLANYGYTF
TGTGCCAGCTCACCAATCCCAGGGGTCTTAGCTAACTATGGCTACACCTTC
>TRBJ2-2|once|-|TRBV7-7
CACAPYVNTGELFF
TGTGCGTGCGCTCCGTACGTGAACACCGGGGAGCTGTTTTTT
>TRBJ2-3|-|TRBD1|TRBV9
CASSVLSQGVGTDTQYF
TGTGCCAGCAGCGTTCTGTCACAGGGGGTGGGGACAGATACGCAGTATTTT
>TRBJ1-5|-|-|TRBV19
CACGPRQEGGNQPQHF
TGTGCCTGCGGACCCCGACAGGAGGGGGGCAATCAGCCCCAGCATTTT
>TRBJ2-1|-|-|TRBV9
CASSVRGYNEQFF
TGTGCCAGCAGCGTCCGCGGCTACAATGAGCAGTTCTTC
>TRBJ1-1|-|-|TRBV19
CASRYSPMNTEAFF
TGTGCCAGTAGGTATTCGCCCATGAACACTGAAGCTTTCTTT
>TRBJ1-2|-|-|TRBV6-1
CASSPGGEYYGYTF
TGTGCCAGCAGTCCCGGGGGGGAATACTATGGCTACACCTTC
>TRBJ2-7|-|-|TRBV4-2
CASSQEKGGYEQYF
TGTGCCAGCAGCCAAGAAAAAGGGGGTTACGAGCAGTACTTC
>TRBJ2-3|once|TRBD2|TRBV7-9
CASSSGPGGGVSDTQYF
TGTGCCAGCAGCTCCGGGCCCGGCGGGGGGGTATCGGATACGCAGTATTTT
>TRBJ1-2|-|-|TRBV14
CASSQEAGEPGANYGYTF
TGTGCCAGCAGCCAAGAAGCGGGGGAACCGGGGGCTAACTATGGCTACACCTTC
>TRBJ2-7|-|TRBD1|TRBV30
CAWKGTGDYEQYF
TGTGCCTGGAAGGGGACAGGGGACTACGAGCAGTACTTC